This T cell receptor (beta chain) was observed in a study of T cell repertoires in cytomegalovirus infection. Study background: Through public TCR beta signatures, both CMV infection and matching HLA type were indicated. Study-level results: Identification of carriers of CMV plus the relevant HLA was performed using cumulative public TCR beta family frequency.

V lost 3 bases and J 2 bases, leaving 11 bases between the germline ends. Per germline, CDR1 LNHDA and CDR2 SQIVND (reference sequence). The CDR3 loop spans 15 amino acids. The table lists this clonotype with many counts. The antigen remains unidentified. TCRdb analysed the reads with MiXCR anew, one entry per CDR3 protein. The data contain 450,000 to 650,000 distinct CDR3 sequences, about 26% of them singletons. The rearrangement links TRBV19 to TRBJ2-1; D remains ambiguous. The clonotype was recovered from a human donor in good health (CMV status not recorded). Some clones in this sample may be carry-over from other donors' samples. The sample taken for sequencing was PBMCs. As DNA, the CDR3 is TGTGCCAGTAGTATTAACACCGCACCCTACAATGAGCAGTTCTTC. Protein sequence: CASSINTAPYNEQFF.